This T cell receptor beta chain emerged from a study of graft-versus-host responses after intestinal transplantation. Looking at the study overall: As for transplant type, recipients had multivisceral, liver-intestinal, or isolated intestinal grafts. Anti-thymocyte globulin induction, then tacrolimus and steroids for about 3 years, went to all recipients.

Generated by immunoSEQ multiplex PCR, the TCRdb table keeps only in-frame clones and is missing some. The data show more than 12,000 clones, with about 55% seen just once and around 13% held by the top ten. The germline V gene has CDR1 MNHEY and CDR2 SVGAGI. Trimming took off 0 bases at V and 3 bases at J, with 11 bases between the two ends. There are 15 residues in the CDR3. Tissue from the graft was processed to free its intraepithelial and lamina propria lymphocytes. This chain uses TRBV6-5 with TRBJ1-2, with D possibly TRBD1 on 5 matching bases. This clonotype was sampled from a human patient who received an intestinal transplant, so some T cells may come from the graft donor. Sample: ileum tissue, taken 524 days after transplant. The CDR3 nucleotides read TGTGCCAGCAGTTACTCGACTCGGGGGTACTATGGCTACACCTTC. It specifies CASSYSTRGYYGYTF.